This T cell receptor (beta chain) is drawn from a study of CD8 T cells in ankylosing spondylitis. One entry per CDR3 protein results from TCRdb running MiXCR on the 5' RACE reads. The profile covers around 890,000 distinct CDR3 sequences, with about 12% appearing a single time and 0.45% to 0.6% taken by the ten largest. Study results and caveats: Reported data indicate significant enrichment of disease-linked clones within matched ankylosing spondylitis synovial fluid. Previous work reported some of these motif variants in the synovial fluid and blood of reactive arthritis. A TCR beta motif of roughly 8 highly homologous variants seemed to mark ankylosing spondylitis blood. Those disease-linked clones were CD8+; they were also relatively rare in peripheral blood.

CDR3 length: 15 residues. In germline, CDR1 is SEHNR, CDR2 FQNEAQ (reference sequence). V shed 3 bases, J shed 8 bases, and the junction held 5 bases outside the gene matches. This clonotype occurred many times. The target antigen is unknown. This rearrangement joins TRBV7-9 to TRBJ1-4; TRBD1 matches 11 bases. The TCR originated in a male donor with ankylosing spondylitis. Material for sequencing was blood, either unsorted or a sorted T cell fraction (not recorded which). This chain's CDR3 is CASSFWTGGQEKLFF. DNA of the CDR3: TGTGCCAGCAGCTTTTGGACAGGGGGCCAAGAAAAACTGTTTTTT. Drawing the rest from reference TRBV7-9 and TRBJ1-4, the complete variable domain is DTGVSQNPRHKITKRGQNVTFRCDPISEHNRLYWYRQTLGQGPEFLTYFQNEAQLEKSRLLSDRFSAERPKGSFSTLEIQRTEQGDSAMYLCASSFWTGGQEKLFFGSGTQLSVL.